The 12 T cell receptor beta chains below all came from one sample that was sequenced in a study of blood T cell repertoires in COVID-19 (TCRdb year 2020). To prepare the library, the immunoSEQ multiplex PCR assay was applied. In its TCRdb copy, this immuneACCESS table keeps in-frame sequences only and misses some clones. Where compared with another copy, unresolved V genes explain less than half of these, and the others have no known cause. This sample has a few hundred thousand clones in its table, and about 80% of those were observed once. 15% to 17% of the sample is taken by the ten largest. Sequences were obtained from peripheral blood. Every receptor here comes from a person aged 65-85 years with COVID-19, enrolled during active disease.

This chain links TRBV7-8 with TRBJ2-7; perhaps TRBD2 as D (5 bases). Germline assignment: CDR1 SGHVS and CDR2 FQNEAQ. Trimming cost V 1 base and J 4 bases, with 5 bases left between them. The CDR3 covers 12 residues. In nucleotides, the CDR3 is TGTGCCAGCAGCTTAGAGCGGTACGAGCAGTACTTC. As protein: CASSLERYEQYF.

The chain couples TRBV4-1 to TRBJ2-3, with D possibly matching TRBD2 (6 bases). The CDR3 has 16 amino acids. V lost 6 bases to trimming and J lost 8 bases, with 24 bases between them. Germline V gene sequence: CDR1 MGHRA, CDR2 YSYEKL. The CDR3 is CASRDRGGSEGGTQYF. The CDR3 region has the DNA TGCGCCAGCAGGGATCGAGGAGGGTCGGAAGGAGGTACGCAGTATTTT.

This clone was counted a single time. This sequence joins TRBV6-5 and TRBJ1-5, with D perhaps TRBD1 (6 bases). The CDR3 is 14 amino acids. Looked up from germline, CDR1 is MNHEY and CDR2 is SVGAGI. Trimming cost V 9 bases and J 6 bases, with 18 bases left between them. CDR3 amino acids: CASSAGGGGQPQHF. The DNA of the CDR3 is TGTGCCAGTTCAGCGGGAGGGGGGGGTCAGCCCCAGCATTTT.

This chain links TRBV6-5 with TRBJ1-6; 7 bases fit TRBD1. After removal of 10 bases from V and 10 bases from J, the junction contained 10 bases not matched to a gene. The CDR3 covers 13 residues. Germline V gene sequence: CDR1 MNHEY, CDR2 SVGAGI. Here the CDR3 reads CATGQAQGSPLHF. The CDR3, as DNA: TGTGCCACCGGACAGGCGCAGGGGTCACCCCTCCACTTT.

The V call is TRBV11-1, the J call TRBJ2-5, with a weak D call TRBD1 (6 bases). The CDR3 runs to 15 residues. Trimming left V 5 bases short and J 2 bases short, with 15 bases between. Per germline, CDR1 SGHAT and CDR2 FQDESV (reference sequence). CDR3 amino acids: CASSALQGPQETQYF. DNA for the CDR3: TGTGCCAGCAGCGCCCTACAGGGACCTCAAGAGACCCAGTACTTC. Together with reference TRBV11-1 and TRBJ2-5, the CDR3 gives the full variable domain: EAEVAQSPRYKITEKSQAVAFWCDPISGHATLYWYRQILGQGPELLVQFQDESVVDDSQLPKDRFSAERLKGVDSTLKIQPAELGDSAMYLCASSALQGPQETQYFGPGTRLLVL.

This clone was observed a single time. The V and J genes are TRBV2 and TRBJ2-1, with a tentative D call TRBD1 (6 bases). The CDR3 runs to 14 residues. Trimming stripped 3 bases from V and 2 bases from J, with 8 bases between. Germline-derived CDR1 and CDR2 are SNHLY and FYNNEI. In DNA form, the CDR3 reads TGTGCCAGCAGTGACGGACAGCCCTACAATGAGCAGTTCTTC. It codes for CASSDGQPYNEQFF.

The rearrangement joins TRBV19 to TRBJ2-6; D is perhaps TRBD2 (6 bases). The ends were cut back, 9 bases at V and 4 bases at J, with 10 bases in the middle. The V gene's germline CDR1 is LNHDA and CDR2 SQIVND (reference sequence). The CDR3 consists of 13 residues. The CDR3 DNA follows: TGTGCCAGCCGACTAGGGGGGGCCAACGTCCTGACTTTC. Its translation is CASRLGGANVLTF.

For the CDR3, the DNA is TGTGCCAGCAGCCTGCAGGGTGGCTACACCTTC. Translating it yields CASSLQGGYTF. This chain uses TRBV7-9 with TRBJ1-2, with TRBD1 as a possible D gene (5 bases). Trimming pared 5 bases from V and 7 bases from J, leaving 8 bases between. The length of the CDR3 is 11 residues. In germline, CDR1 is SEHNR, CDR2 FQNEAQ (reference sequence).

CDR3 region: CASSRNRGQGTNEQFF. The CDR3 DNA reads as TGTGCCAGCAGCCGAAATAGGGGACAGGGAACAAATGAGCAGTTCTTC. The chain recombines TRBV14 with TRBJ2-1; 9 bases line up with TRBD1. CDR1 is SGHDN and CDR2 is FVKESK in the germline V gene. There are 16 residues in the CDR3. The trim removed 4 bases at V and 7 bases at J, leaving 11 bases unmatched.

DNA of the CDR3: TGCGCCAGCAGGCCGGACAGTCTCACTGAAGCTTTCTTT. The encoded protein is CASRPDSLTEAFF. This chain uses TRBV5-1 with TRBJ1-1; tentatively, D is TRBD1 (6 bases). Per the germline V gene, CDR1 is SGHRS and CDR2 is YFSETQ. The CDR3 is 13 residues long. Trimming shortened V by 5 bases and J by 4 bases, and 12 bases separated the two germline ends.

The CDR3 spells CASSVVLVGDEAFF. CDR3 in DNA: TGTGCCAGCAGCGTAGTGTTGGTCGGGGATGAAGCTTTCTTT. The chain joins TRBV9 to TRBJ1-1; D unresolved. The CDR3 is 14 residues long. Trimming took off 0 bases at V and 7 bases at J, with 13 bases between the two ends. CDR1 and CDR2 from the germline V gene are SGDLS and YYNGEE.

V and J are TRBV19 and TRBJ2-7, with 10 bases identical to TRBD1. This CDR3 has 16 amino acids. V gave up 6 bases and J gave up 2 bases; unmatched junction bases: 10. In germline, CDR1 is LNHDA, CDR2 SQIVND (reference sequence). This CDR3 reads CASSPPRGQGPYEQYF. The CDR3 region has the DNA TGTGCCAGTAGCCCCCCTCGGGGACAGGGGCCCTACGAGCAGTACTTC. The complete variable domain, with remaining parts taken from reference TRBV19 and TRBJ2-7, reads DGGITQSPKYLFRKEGQNVTLSCEQNLNHDAMYWYRQDPGQGLRLIYYSQIVNDFQKGDIAEGYSVSREKKESFPLTVTSAQKNPTAFYLCASSPPRGQGPYEQYFGPGTRLTVT.